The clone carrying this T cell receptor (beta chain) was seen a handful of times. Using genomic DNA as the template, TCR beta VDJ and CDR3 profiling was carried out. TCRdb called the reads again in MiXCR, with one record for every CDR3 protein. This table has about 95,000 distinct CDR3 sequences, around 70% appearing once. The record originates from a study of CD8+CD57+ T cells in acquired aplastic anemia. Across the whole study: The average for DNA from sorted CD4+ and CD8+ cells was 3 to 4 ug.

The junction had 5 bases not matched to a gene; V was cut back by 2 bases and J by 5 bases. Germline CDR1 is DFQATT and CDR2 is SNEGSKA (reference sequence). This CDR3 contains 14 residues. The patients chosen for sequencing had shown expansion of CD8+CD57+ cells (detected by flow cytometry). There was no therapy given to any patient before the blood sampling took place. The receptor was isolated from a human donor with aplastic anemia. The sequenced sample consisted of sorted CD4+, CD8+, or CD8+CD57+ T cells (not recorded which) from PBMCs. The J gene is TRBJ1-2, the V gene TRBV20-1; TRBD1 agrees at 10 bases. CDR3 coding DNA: TGCAGTGCTAGAAGGACAGGGGGACTATATGGCTACACCTTC. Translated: CSARRTGGLYGYTF.